This T cell receptor beta chain was observed in a study of blood T cell repertoires in COVID-19. About the study: Nucleic acid was either cDNA or gDNA, and it came from T cells, B-cell-depleted T cells, or PBMCs.

Per the original data handling: Scientists estimated how many nucleated cells there were by amplifying reference gene primers. Some clones are missing from TCRdb's copy, which holds only in-frame ones; the method was immunoSEQ multiplex PCR. The V and J calls and clone size are taken from that table; D and trimming were inferred from the DNA. The sample includes roughly 130,000 clones, more than 70% of them seen just once. The V and J ends lost 6 bases and 8 bases respectively, with 13 bases between them. The germline V gene has CDR1 MNHEY and CDR2 SMNVEV (reference sequence). The CDR3 length is 13 residues.

This sequence originates from a man aged 65 to 79 with acute or convalescent COVID-19. The sample taken for sequencing was peripheral blood. The J gene is TRBJ1-4, the V gene TRBV27, with no clear D. CDR3 region: CASSVRVAEKLFF. DNA of the CDR3: TGTGCCAGCAGCGTCAGAGTAGCCGAAAAACTGTTTTTT.